This entry lists 26 T cell receptor beta chains sequenced from one sample in a study of blood T cells in healthy people across ages. Then a second PCR, running about 6 to 11 cycles, was carried out with a sample-barcoded 5' primer and a J-beta primer mix. TCRdb used MiXCR to reprocess the 5' RACE reads, holding one entry per CDR3 protein. The sample lists hundreds of thousands of distinct CDR3 sequences; over 40% were seen once. The specimen was blood. These receptor sequences come from an elderly man in good health.

This clonotype was seen at least ten times. CDR3 protein: CASSLGELAKNIQYF. Here the CDR3 DNA reads TGTGCCAGCAGCTTGGGCGAACTAGCCAAAAACATTCAGTACTTC. V and J are TRBV7-2 and TRBJ2-4; the D is unclear. Between the trimmed V and J ends, which lost 3 bases and 0 bases, there was a span of 9 bases. Germline V gene data show CDR1 as SGHTA and CDR2 as FQGNSA. The CDR3 is 15 residues long.

This rearrangement joins TRBV7-3 to TRBJ2-3, with unresolved D. Trimming pared 5 bases from V and 3 bases from J, leaving 12 bases between. CDR1 SGHTA and CDR2 FQGTGA come from the germline V gene. This CDR3 comprises 14 residues. Here the CDR3 reads CASSPFKGTDTQYF. The CDR3 DNA sequence: TGTGCCAGCAGCCCCTTTAAAGGGACAGATACGCAGTATTTT.

J is TRBJ2-4 and V is TRBV5-1, with D tentatively TRBD2 (6 bases). Trimming stripped 0 bases from V and 6 bases from J, with 7 bases between. This CDR3 is 13 amino acids long. Germline loops: CDR1 SGHRS, CDR2 YFSETQ. CDR3 sequence: CASSLAGGNIQYF. In DNA form, the CDR3 reads TGCGCCAGCAGCTTGGCCGGGGGAAACATTCAGTACTTC.

The genes are TRBV3-1 and TRBJ2-3; 7 nucleotides line up with TRBD2. V shed 5 bases, J shed 4 bases, and the junction held 15 bases outside the gene matches. Germline V lookup: CDR1 LGHDT, CDR2 YNNKEL (reference sequence). This CDR3 spans 17 amino acids. The CDR3 sequence is CASSKGVRTRSPDTQYF. CDR3 bases: TGTGCCAGCAGCAAGGGAGTCCGGACTAGGTCCCCAGATACGCAGTATTTT.

V usage is TRBV6-5 and J usage is TRBJ1-2; D call uncertain. Germline V lookup: CDR1 MNHEY, CDR2 SVGAGI. Trimming took 5 bases from V and 8 from J, leaving 15 bases between them. The CDR3 has 13 residues. CDR3 nucleotide sequence: TGTGCCAGCAGTCTCGGACTCGCGATGGGCTACACCTTC. Its translation is CASSLGLAMGYTF.

This clonotype showed up just a few times. This chain connects TRBV24-1 to TRBJ2-3, with D hard to call. The germline V gene encodes CDR1 KGHDR and CDR2 SFDVKD. The CDR3 length is 13 residues. V was cut by 5 bases and J by 0 bases, with 5 bases left in between. CDR3 amino acids: CATSGESTDTQYF. The CDR3 nucleotides read TGTGCCACCAGTGGGGAAAGCACAGATACGCAGTATTTT.

This clonotype was counted many times. V usage is TRBV29-1 and J usage is TRBJ1-2; 7 nucleotides match TRBD1. CDR1 is SQVTM, CDR2 ANQGSEA, per germline. V trimming: 5 bases; J trimming: 0 bases; junction bases outside the gene matches: 6. The CDR3 length is 14 residues. CDR3 DNA sequence: TGCAGCGTTACGACAGGGCAAACTAACTATGGCTACACCTTC. Amino acid sequence: CSVTTGQTNYGYTF.

This chain connects TRBV14 to TRBJ2-1; 8 positions agree with TRBD2. The junction had 7 bases not matched to a gene; V was cut back by 4 bases and J by 5 bases. The CDR3 extends over 15 amino acids. Germline CDR1 SGHDN, CDR2 FVKESK. CDR3 protein: CASSRGLELNNEQFF. The CDR3 coding sequence is TGTGCCAGCAGCCGGGGACTAGAGCTCAACAATGAGCAGTTCTTC.

Written as DNA, the CDR3 is TGTGCCAGCAGCGTCGGGCCCGGCGGGAGTAGCACAGATACGCAGTATTTT. It is translated as CASSVGPGGSSTDTQYF. This rearrangement joins TRBV9 to TRBJ2-3, with 7 bases lining up with TRBD2. V dropped 2 bases and J dropped 0; count of bases not matched to a gene: 9. CDR3 length equals 17 residues. Per the germline V gene, CDR1 is SGDLS and CDR2 is YYNGEE. Using reference TRBV9 and TRBJ2-3 for the parts outside the CDR3, the full variable domain is DSGVTQTPKHLITATGQRVTLRCSPRSGDLSVYWYQQSLDQGLQFLIQYYNGEERAKGNILERFSAQQFPDLHSELNLSSLELGDSALYFCASSVGPGGSSTDTQYFGPGTRLTVL.

This clonotype was counted only a few times. It may be a read error: a sequence one base away is much more abundant. This rearrangement joins TRBV11-2 to TRBJ2-3; no firm D call. The V gene lost 6 bases and the J gene lost 0 bases, with 10 bases spanning the gap. Germline CDR1 and CDR2: SGHAT and FQNNGV. The CDR3 consists of 14 residues. Here the CDR3 DNA reads TGTGCCAGCAGTCCCGTAGCCAGCACAGATACGCAGTATTTT. Protein: CASSPVASTDTQYF.

This clonotype was detected ten times or more. This chain uses TRBV29-1 with TRBJ1-2; the D gene is possibly TRBD1 (5 bases). V gave up 0 bases and J gave up 4 bases, with 18 bases separating them. The CDR3 runs to 16 residues. In germline, CDR1 is SQVTM, CDR2 ANQGSEA. CDR3 in amino acids: CSVEDRGARAFYGYTF. CDR3 DNA sequence: TGCAGCGTTGAAGATCGCGGGGCAAGGGCTTTCTATGGCTACACCTTC.

This chain joins TRBV25-1 and TRBJ1-5, with 8 bases identical to TRBD1. This CDR3 region has 15 residues. Looked up from germline, CDR1 is MGHDK and CDR2 is SYGVNS. After removal of 5 bases from V and 2 bases from J, the junction contained 5 bases not matched to a gene. CDR3 DNA: TGTGCCAGCAGTCCGGACAGGGTCGGCAATCAGCCCCAGCATTTT. Translating gives CASSPDRVGNQPQHF.

The DNA for the CDR3 is TGTGCCAGCGGCCATACTAGGGGGGCTCGCTACACCTTC. Protein product: CASGHTRGARYTF. The chain recombines TRBV7-2 with TRBJ1-2, with D perhaps matching TRBD1 (6 bases). The CDR3 length is 13 residues. V was pared by 8 bases and J by 9 bases, with 19 bases between. Germline loops: CDR1 SGHTA, CDR2 FQGNSA. The full variable domain, completed using reference TRBV7-2 and TRBJ1-2, is GAGVSQSPSNKVTEKGKDVELRCDPISGHTALYWYRQSLGQGLEFLIYFQGNSAPDKSGLPSDRFSAERTGGSVSTLTIQRTQQEDSAVYLCASGHTRGARYTFGSGTRLTVV.

This clonotype was seen repeatedly, ten times or more. The chain has TRBV29-1 and TRBJ1-1; D might be TRBD1 (6 bases). V lost 5 bases and J 1 base, leaving 11 bases between the germline ends. Germline assignment: CDR1 SQVTM and CDR2 ANQGSEA. The CDR3 is 13 residues long. The CDR3 DNA is TGCAGCGTTTTCGGGGGCCGGAACACTGAAGCTTTCTTT. As protein: CSVFGGRNTEAFF.

The sample holds a few counts of this clonotype. The chain recombines TRBV27 with TRBJ2-4; 7 nucleotides line up with TRBD2. Per germline, CDR1 MNHEY and CDR2 SMNVEV (reference sequence). After removal of 1 base from V and 6 bases from J, the junction contained 9 bases not matched to a gene. The CDR3 covers 16 residues. CDR3 nucleotide sequence: TGTGCCAGCAGTTTATTCAGCGGGGCCAACCGAAACATTCAGTACTTC. Translation: CASSLFSGANRNIQYF.

The V gene is TRBV7-2, the J gene TRBJ1-1, with D uncertain. The CDR3 runs to 14 residues. V lost 2 bases, J lost 0 bases, and 7 bases lay in between. The germline V gene encodes CDR1 SGHTA and CDR2 FQGNSA. CDR3 in DNA: TGTGCCAGCAGCTTACATAACATGAACACTGAAGCTTTCTTT. Protein sequence: CASSLHNMNTEAFF.

This clonotype showed up just a few times. This sequence joins TRBV7-2 and TRBJ1-1; TRBD1 might be the D (5 bases). This CDR3 has 16 amino acids. CDR1 and CDR2 (germline): SGHTA, FQGNSA. The V gene lost 6 bases and the J gene lost 2 bases, with 19 bases spanning the gap. The CDR3: CASRFSLGTSNTEAFF. The CDR3 region has the DNA TGTGCCAGCAGGTTCTCCTTGGGGACGTCAAACACTGAAGCTTTCTTT.

CDR3 sequence: CASSTTDNTEAFF. CDR3 DNA sequence: TGTGCCAGCTCAACAACGGACAACACTGAAGCTTTCTTT. This sequence joins TRBV18 and TRBJ1-1; D gene ambiguous. The CDR3 sequence is 13 residues long. The V end was cut by 5 bases, the J end by 2 bases, with 9 bases between. Germline lookup yields CDR1 KGHSH and CDR2 LQKENI.

This clonotype appeared a few times. The CDR3 here is CASSLVTGNTEAFF. The CDR3 region has the DNA TGTGCCAGCAGCTTGGTTACAGGGAACACTGAAGCTTTCTTT. The V and J genes are TRBV7-2 and TRBJ1-1, with D perhaps TRBD1 (5 bases). The germline gives CDR1 SGHTA, CDR2 FQGNSA. The germline V and J ends were trimmed by 3 bases and 1 base, with 9 bases remaining between them. The CDR3 runs to 14 residues.

V and J are TRBV2 and TRBJ2-7; 8 nucleotides match TRBD1. The germline CDR1 and CDR2 sequences are SNHLY and FYNNEI. The CDR3 spans 14 residues. V lost 6 bases, J lost 1 base, and 5 bases stayed unmatched. CDR3: CASRSQGGSYEQYF. The DNA of the CDR3 is TGTGCCAGCAGATCACAGGGGGGTTCCTACGAGCAGTACTTC.

The CDR3 sequence is CASSQGGGVLQETQYF. CDR3 DNA: TGTGCCAGCAGCCAGGGGGGTGGGGTACTTCAAGAGACCCAGTACTTC. V usage is TRBV4-2 and J usage is TRBJ2-5, with D perhaps matching TRBD2 (6 bases). Germline V gene sequence: CDR1 LGHNA, CDR2 YNFKEQ. V dropped 3 bases and J dropped 2 bases, with 16 bases sitting between them. The CDR3 totals 16 residues.

The J gene is TRBJ1-4, the V gene TRBV7-2; D unclear. The CDR3 has 14 amino acids. With 6 bases removed from V and 0 bases from J, the gap between germline ends came to 8 bases. Looked up from germline, CDR1 is SGHTA and CDR2 is FQGNSA. The CDR3 DNA reads as TGTGCCAGCAGTCCGCAAACAACTAATGAAAAACTGTTTTTT. Translated, it gives CASSPQTTNEKLFF.

This clonotype has a count of ten or more. The chain has TRBV20-1 and TRBJ1-2; 9 nucleotides agree with TRBD1. Germline values: CDR1 DFQATT, CDR2 SNEGSKA (reference sequence). With 0 bases clipped from V and 8 bases from J, the junction kept 13 bases outside the gene matches. There are 16 residues in the CDR3. The CDR3 coding sequence is TGCAGTGCTAGAGATGCCGGGACAGGGTTTTTTTCGGGCTACACCTTC. Translating it yields CSARDAGTGFFSGYTF.

This clonotype was recorded only once. The chain joins TRBV18 to TRBJ1-5; 7 nucleotides align to TRBD1. Germline V lookup: CDR1 KGHSH, CDR2 LQKENI. The CDR3 loop spans 16 amino acids. Trimming at V came to 2 bases and at J to 11 bases, leaving 15 bases not matched to a gene. In nucleotides, the CDR3 is TGTGCCAGCTCACCAACCTCCCGGGACAGCCGGGAGGCCCAGCATTTT. This sequence encodes CASSPTSRDSREAQHF.

Comment on this clonotype: This may be a read error, as it is one base from a much larger clone. V usage is TRBV27 and J usage is TRBJ2-7; maybe TRBD1 (6 bases). This CDR3 is built from 14 residues. Germline V gene lookup returns CDR1 MNHEY and CDR2 SMNVEV (reference sequence). CDR3 DNA sequence: TGTGCCGGCAGTCCCGAACAGGGTTGGCCCGAGCAGTACTTC. It yields the protein CAGSPEQGWPEQYF.

The rearrangement links TRBV6-5 to TRBJ2-5, with 9 bases fitting TRBD2. Germline-derived CDR1 and CDR2 are MNHEY and SVGAGI. The CDR3 totals 14 residues. Trimming at V came to 8 bases and at J to 3 bases, leaving 7 bases not matched to a gene. The CDR3 DNA follows: TGTGCCAGCTGGGCGACTAGCGGAAAAGAGACCCAGTACTTC. As protein: CASWATSGKETQYF.